Listed here is a single T cell receptor (beta chain). Its target is unknown. These data originate in a study of CD8+ T cells in alopecia areata. General study results and limits: Normal skin contains resident alphabeta T cells, and these are also sequenced in scalp samples. Patients showed less clear TCR sequence sharing than mice, possibly partly because of HLA diversity. Normal scalp showed lower clonality than lesional scalp, especially alopecia totalis/universalis.

V shed 11 bases and J 4 bases; nucleotides not matched to a gene: 19. Per the germline V gene, CDR1 is SNHLY and CDR2 is FYNNEI. The CDR3 has 17 residues. Following RNA extraction, reverse transcription yielded cDNA that acted as the sequencing template. Only in-frame clones appear in the TCRdb table, and some are missing; sequencing was by immunoSEQ multiplex PCR. The data contain some 120,000 clones, roughly 50% of them singletons. The investigators collected lesional scalp punch biopsies and peripheral blood from alopecia areata patients. The receptor comes from a human donor with alopecia areata. The chain employs TRBV2 and TRBJ2-2; 7 bases map to TRBD1. Specimen: NKG2D-low CD8+ T cells sorted from blood. CDR3 in DNA: TGTGCCCAATCCGGGACAGATACCATTTTGGGCACCGGGGAGCTGTTTTTT. It specifies CAQSGTDTILGTGELFF. Combining the CDR3 with reference TRBV2 and TRBJ2-2 gives the whole variable domain EPEVTQTPSHQVTQMGQEVILRCVPISNHLYFYWYRQILGQKVEFLVSFYNNEISEKSEIFDDQFSVERPDGSNFTLKIRSTKLEDSAMYFCAQSGTDTILGTGELFFGEGSRLTVL.